These 10 T cell receptor beta chains came from one sample sequenced in a study of shared clonotypes between healthy human individuals. Assay used: immunoSEQ multiplex PCR; TCRdb lists only in-frame clones, some missing. This table has about 1.1 million clones, about 80% appearing once. Sequencing input: memory CD4+ T cells from PBMCs. The subset: CD45RA-negative fraction. All receptors derive from a man between 18 and 35 years old in good health. Some clones in this sample may be carry-over from other donors' samples.

The chain couples TRBV7-7 to TRBJ2-3, with TRBD1 identical over 10 bases. Germline-derived CDR1 and CDR2 are SSHAT and FNYEAQ (reference sequence). J gave up 5 bases and V 5 bases, and 4 bases lay outside the gene matches. The CDR3 is 14 amino acids. Here the CDR3 reads CASSMTGGLDTQYF. The DNA of the CDR3 is TGTGCCAGCAGCATGACAGGGGGCTTAGATACGCAGTATTTT.

The chain couples TRBV6-5 to TRBJ2-1; D remains unclear. Germline CDR1 is MNHEY and CDR2 is SVGAGI. The CDR3 extends over 13 amino acids. V lost 6 bases, J lost 5 bases, and 11 bases lay in between. CDR3 sequence reads: CASRRTWNNEQFF. Written as DNA, the CDR3 is TGTGCCAGCAGGCGGACCTGGAACAATGAGCAGTTCTTC.

J is TRBJ1-2 and V is TRBV7-9; D is unresolved. CDR3 length: 13 residues. Germline loops: CDR1 SEHNR, CDR2 FQNEAQ (reference sequence). Trimming took off 3 bases at V and 8 bases at J, with 13 bases between the two ends. The CDR3 is CASSFSSQDGYTF. The CDR3, as DNA: TGTGCCAGCAGCTTCTCGAGCCAGGACGGCTACACCTTC.

The rearrangement links TRBV27 to TRBJ2-3; D unclear. This CDR3 spans 13 amino acids. Trimming pared 5 bases from V and 8 bases from J, leaving 14 bases between. Germline assignment: CDR1 MNHEY and CDR2 SMNVEV (reference sequence). CDR3 protein: CASSTKTRGTQYF. The CDR3 nucleotides are TGTGCCAGCAGTACTAAGACCCGAGGTACGCAGTATTTT.

This chain connects TRBV30 to TRBJ2-1; D is possibly TRBD1 or TRBD2 (5 bases each). Per the germline V gene, CDR1 is GTSNPN and CDR2 is SVGIG (reference sequence). V lost 5 bases to trimming and J lost 9 bases, with 17 bases between them. The CDR3 has 13 amino acids. The CDR3 is CAWGEWDEGEQFF. As DNA, the CDR3 is TGTGCCTGGGGAGAGTGGGACGAGGGTGAGCAGTTCTTC. Together with reference TRBV30 and TRBJ2-1, the CDR3 gives the full variable domain: SQTIHQWPATLVQPVGSPLSLECTVEGTSNPNLYWYRQAAGRGLQLLFYSVGIGQISSEVPQNLSASRPQDRQFILSSKKLLLSDSGFYLCAWGEWDEGEQFFGPGTRLTVL.

This chain links TRBV20-1 with TRBJ2-3, with D unresolved. The germline gives CDR1 DFQATT, CDR2 SNEGSKA (reference sequence). V gave up 7 bases and J gave up 1 base, with 6 bases separating them. The CDR3 totals 11 residues. CDR3 region: CSEGRTDTQYF. CDR3 nucleotides: TGCAGTGAGGGTCGCACAGATACGCAGTATTTT.

This clone was seen a single time. The chain carries TRBV27 and TRBJ2-7; 8 bases are shared with TRBD1. Trimming at V came to 6 bases and at J to 2 bases, leaving 6 bases not matched to a gene. CDR3 size: 14 residues. Germline CDR1 reads MNHEY; CDR2 reads SMNVEV (reference sequence). The CDR3 DNA reads as TGTGCCAGCAGGGGGGACAGGAGAGCCTACGAGCAGTACTTC. This encodes CASRGDRRAYEQYF.

The chain links TRBV12-5 to TRBJ2-6; tentative D call: TRBD1 (5 bases). Germline V CDR1 and CDR2: LGHNT, FRNRAP. V shed 4 bases and J shed 5 bases, with 21 bases lying between them. The length of the CDR3 is 18 residues. The chain's CDR3 is CASGYKGAGQSRANVLTF. CDR3 nucleotide sequence: TGTGCTAGTGGTTATAAAGGTGCAGGACAAAGTCGGGCCAACGTCCTGACTTTC.

The V gene is TRBV2, the J gene TRBJ2-7; D unresolved. Trimming shortened V by 8 bases and J by 3 bases, and 8 bases separated the two germline ends. The CDR3 runs to 11 residues. In germline, CDR1 is SNHLY, CDR2 FYNNEI. This CDR3 is CASHVGYEQYF. In DNA form, the CDR3 reads TGTGCCAGCCATGTGGGCTACGAGCAGTACTTC.

Details on this clone: Other nucleotide sequences in the sample specify the same CDR3. The V and J genes are TRBV4-3 and TRBJ1-1, with D perhaps matching TRBD1 (5 bases). V was cut by 1 base and J by 5 bases, with 14 bases left in between. There are 15 residues in the CDR3. Germline lookup yields CDR1 LGHNA and CDR2 YSLEER. In DNA, the CDR3 is TGCGCCAGCAGCCAAGGAGTGGGGCGCGGGACTGAAGCTTTCTTT. Translation: CASSQGVGRGTEAFF.